The rows below give T cell receptor beta chains drawn from one sample of a study of vaccination and CD4 T cells after COVID-19. No antigen is known for these receptors. TCRdb redid the calling of the PCR reads with MiXCR, one entry per CDR3 protein. The table records fewer than 20,000 distinct CDR3 sequences, roughly 80% of them present only once. Sequences were derived from CD4+ T cells from blood, cultured in vitro, sampled after SARS-CoV-2 vaccination. These receptor sequences come from a human donor who received a COVID-19 vaccine. CDR3s leave out the opening cysteine and the closing phenylalanine or tryptophan. The order of the fields is J gene, V gene, CDR3 protein.

j_call: TRBJ1-1; v_call: TRBV20-1; cdr3_aa: SARDSWGSTEAF
j_call: TRBJ1-3; v_call: TRBV6-1; cdr3_aa: ASSDRGRGNTIY
j_call: TRBJ2-3; v_call: TRBV30; cdr3_aa: AWSVSWGAGGVADTQY
j_call: TRBJ1-1; v_call: TRBV10-3; cdr3_aa: AIVRGSVRTEAF
j_call: TRBJ1-2; v_call: TRBV12-3/TRBV12-4; cdr3_aa: APSPANYGYT
j_call: TRBJ2-3; v_call: TRBV11-2; cdr3_aa: ASSFLASGTDTQY
j_call: TRBJ2-2; v_call: TRBV6-1; cdr3_aa: ASTGQGYGELF
j_call: TRBJ2-5; v_call: TRBV19; cdr3_aa: ASSMYRGLVQETQY
j_call: TRBJ1-2; v_call: TRBV27; cdr3_aa: ASSPDRTGGHLLHGYT
j_call: TRBJ1-6; v_call: TRBV5-1; cdr3_aa: ASSYGQGASSPLH
j_call: TRBJ1-6; v_call: TRBV6-1; cdr3_aa: ASRAGYHNSPLH
j_call: TRBJ2-5; v_call: TRBV2; cdr3_aa: ASWFIGDRETQY
j_call: TRBJ1-1; v_call: TRBV20-1; cdr3_aa: SARDGGGGTEAF
j_call: TRBJ2-3; v_call: TRBV20-1; cdr3_aa: SAGTHPTDTQY
j_call: TRBJ2-2; v_call: TRBV7-9; cdr3_aa: ASSLIGGTGELF
j_call: TRBJ1-5; v_call: TRBV24-1; cdr3_aa: ATSDPAEPNQPQH
j_call: TRBJ1-5; v_call: TRBV12-3/TRBV12-4; cdr3_aa: ASTRDSNQPQH
j_call: TRBJ2-1; v_call: TRBV20-1; cdr3_aa: SASKDPVRSSYNEQF
j_call: TRBJ2-5; v_call: TRBV20-1; cdr3_aa: SATETMRGAETQY
j_call: TRBJ2-5; v_call: TRBV7-6; cdr3_aa: ASSGVGGETQY